These T cell receptor beta chains were read from a single sample in a study of a mutant IDH1 vaccine in newly diagnosed glioma. This table comes from immunoSEQ multiplex PCR, and its TCRdb copy is limited to in-frame clones, with some not included. The repertoire holds tens of thousands of clones, with roughly 87% as singletons. No antigen has been assigned to these receptors. The sequencing here drew on PBMCs, taken from a glioma patient whose treatment included an IDH1 peptide vaccine. The receptors stem from a man in his forties with glioma. Some clones in this sample may be carry-over from other donors' samples. Each CDR3 is given with its conserved first and last residue. D genes are given only for firm matches. Size is omitted from some rows. Given values are once, few, many or a class for expanded clones.

clone size	J gene	V gene	D gene	CDR3 DNA	CDR3 protein
.	TRBJ2-2	TRBV5-6	.	TGTGCCAGCAGCTTGGGGCTCCCAGGATCGACCGGGGAGCTGTTTTTT	CASSLGLPGSTGELFF
.	TRBJ2-7	TRBV5-1	TRBD1	TGCGCCAGCAGCGGATGGACAGGGGGAGGCGAGCAGTACTTC	CASSGWTGGGEQYF
.	TRBJ1-2	TRBV28	TRBD1	TGTGCCAGCAGTTCTTTTACGTGGGACAGGGGCGGAGGGTATGGCTACACCTTC	CASSSFTWDRGGGYGYTF
.	TRBJ2-7	TRBV25-1	.	TGTGCCAGCAGTGACCTATACGAGCAGTACTTC	CASSDLYEQYF
.	TRBJ2-7	TRBV27	TRBD1	TGTGCCAGCAGGCCGGACAGGGGGAGCTACGAGCAGTACTTC	CASRPDRGSYEQYF
.	TRBJ1-1	TRBV7-8	.	TGTGCCACGTTGACCTACTCGACGAACACTGAAGCTTTCTTT	CATLTYSTNTEAFF
.	TRBJ2-1	TRBV9	TRBD2	TGTGCCAGCAGCGTAGCTGCGGGGGGGCCGGATGAGCAGTTCTTC	CASSVAAGGPDEQFF
.	TRBJ1-2	TRBV29-1	.	TGCAGCGTTGAGGACGGTGTCTCTCGCTATGGCTACACCTTC	CSVEDGVSRYGYTF
few	TRBJ2-1	TRBV6-5	.	TGTGCCAGCAGTCCGGGATATTCCTACAATGAGCAGTTCTTC	CASSPGYSYNEQFF
.	TRBJ1-1	TRBV9	.	TGTGCCAGCACCCCGCTGACAGAGAACACTGAAGCTTTCTTT	CASTPLTENTEAFF
.	TRBJ2-5	TRBV4-1	.	TGCGCCAGCAGTCCTGCTGGGATGGGGGAGACCCAGTACTTC	CASSPAGMGETQYF
.	TRBJ1-2	TRBV19	.	TGTGCCAGTATACCCCAGGGTGCACTCTATGGCTACACCTTC	CASIPQGALYGYTF
.	TRBJ2-2	TRBV7-8	.	TGTGCCAGCAGTTATAGAAACACCGGGGAGCTGTTTTTT	CASSYRNTGELFF
.	TRBJ2-6	TRBV18	TRBD1	TGTGCCAGCTCACTAGGACAGGGAAGCGCTGGGGCCAACGTCCTGACTTTC	CASSLGQGSAGANVLTF
.	TRBJ1-3	TRBV28	.	TGTGCCAGCAGCCGTACACGCTCTGGAAACACCATATATTTT	CASSRTRSGNTIYF
.	TRBJ1-4	TRBV27	.	TGTGCCAGCAGTCAGGAGACAGGTGAAAAACTGTTTTTT	CASSQETGEKLFF
.	TRBJ1-4	TRBV2	.	TGTGCCAGGAAGCACAGGGCGGGTAATGAAAAACTGTTTTTT	CARKHRAGNEKLFF
.	TRBJ2-1	TRBV28	TRBD1	TGTGCCAGCAGTCTCTGGACAGGGGGTGTCAATGAGCAGTTCTTC	CASSLWTGGVNEQFF
.	TRBJ2-2	TRBV9	TRBD2	TGTGCCAGCAGCCCCCAACTAGCGACCGGGGAGCTGTTTTTT	CASSPQLATGELFF
.	TRBJ1-1	TRBV7-6	.	TGTGCCACGGGGACCGGGGGCGGTGAAGCTTTCTTT	CATGTGGGEAFF
.	TRBJ1-4	TRBV18	.	TGTGCCAGCTCACCAGGAGTGGGAGAAAAACTGTTTTTT	CASSPGVGEKLFF
medium-sized	TRBJ2-7	TRBV5-4	.	TGTGCCAGCAGCTTGGGGGCAGGGCCTAGGAGCGAGCAGTACTTC	CASSLGAGPRSEQYF
.	TRBJ1-5	TRBV4-2	TRBD1	TGTGCCAGCAGCCAGGGGACAGGGGGCGTGAACTATCAGCCCCAGCATTTT	CASSQGTGGVNYQPQHF
.	TRBJ2-5	TRBV6-6	TRBD2	TGTGCCAGCAGAAATAGCGGGGGACCGGGAGAGACCCAGTACTTC	CASRNSGGPGETQYF
.	TRBJ1-1	TRBV5-1	TRBD1	TGCGCCAGCAGCTTGGAGGGGACAGGGGGCACTGAAGCTTTCTTT	CASSLEGTGGTEAFF
.	TRBJ2-5	TRBV5-1	TRBD1	TGCGCCAGCGCTAGAGGACAGGGGGAGACCCAGTACTTC	CASARGQGETQYF
.	TRBJ2-1	TRBV6-1	TRBD1	TGTGCCAGCAGAACGGACAGGTACAATGAGCAGTTCTTC	CASRTDRYNEQFF
.	TRBJ2-1	TRBV5-6	.	TGTGCCAGCAGCTTAGGGCCTTACAATGAGCAGTTCTTC	CASSLGPYNEQFF
.	TRBJ2-1	TRBV10-3	.	TGTGCCATCAGCGATCGCTCCACTCACAATGAGCAGTTCTTC	CAISDRSTHNEQFF
.	TRBJ1-2	TRBV2	TRBD1	TGTGCCAGCAGTACTGGGACAGGGTCGGGCTACACCTTC	CASSTGTGSGYTF
.	TRBJ1-2	TRBV29-1	TRBD1	TGCAGCGGGACAGGGTTGGGTGGCTACACCTTC	CSGTGLGGYTF
.	TRBJ2-7	TRBV5-6	.	TGTGCCAGCAGCTCGGGTTGGGGCAGAGTCCACGAGCAGTACTTC	CASSSGWGRVHEQYF
.	TRBJ2-5	TRBV6-5	.	TGTGCCAGCAGTCGTGCTGGGGAGACCCAGTACTTC	CASSRAGETQYF
.	TRBJ1-2	TRBV5-4	.	TGTGCCAGCAGCCCAGGTGGGGATATGACGGATGGCTACACCTTC	CASSPGGDMTDGYTF
.	TRBJ1-1	TRBV18	TRBD1	TGTGCCAGCTCGCCGACAGGGGACACTGAAGCTTTCTTT	CASSPTGDTEAFF